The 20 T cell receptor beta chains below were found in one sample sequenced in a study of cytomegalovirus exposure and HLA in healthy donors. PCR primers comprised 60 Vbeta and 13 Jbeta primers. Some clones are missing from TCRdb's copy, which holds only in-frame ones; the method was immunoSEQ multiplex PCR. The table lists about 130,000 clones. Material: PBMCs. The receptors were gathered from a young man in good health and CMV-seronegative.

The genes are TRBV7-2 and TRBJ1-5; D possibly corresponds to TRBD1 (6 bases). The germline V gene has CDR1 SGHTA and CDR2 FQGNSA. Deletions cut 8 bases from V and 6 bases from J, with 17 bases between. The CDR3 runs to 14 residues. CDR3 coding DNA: TGTGCCAGCTCCGGGACAAACGGGGTTCAGCCCCAGCATTTT. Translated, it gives CASSGTNGVQPQHF.

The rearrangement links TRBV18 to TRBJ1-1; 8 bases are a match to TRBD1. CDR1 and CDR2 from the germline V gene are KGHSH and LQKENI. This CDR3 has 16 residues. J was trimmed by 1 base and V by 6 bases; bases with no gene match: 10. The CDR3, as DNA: TGTGCCAGCTCTCCCAGACAGGGGATTACGAACACTGAAGCTTTCTTT. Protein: CASSPRQGITNTEAFF. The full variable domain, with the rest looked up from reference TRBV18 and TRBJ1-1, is NAGVMQNPRHLVRRRGQEARLRCSPMKGHSHVYWYRQLPEEGLKFMVYLQKENIIDESGMPKERFSAEFPKEGPSILRIQQVVRGDSAAYFCASSPRQGITNTEAFFGQGTRLTVV.

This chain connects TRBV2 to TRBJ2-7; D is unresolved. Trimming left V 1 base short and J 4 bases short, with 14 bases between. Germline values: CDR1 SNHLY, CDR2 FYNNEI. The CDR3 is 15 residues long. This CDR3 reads CASSEVQLRTYEQYF. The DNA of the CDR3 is TGTGCCAGCAGTGAAGTGCAACTCCGTACTTACGAGCAGTACTTC.

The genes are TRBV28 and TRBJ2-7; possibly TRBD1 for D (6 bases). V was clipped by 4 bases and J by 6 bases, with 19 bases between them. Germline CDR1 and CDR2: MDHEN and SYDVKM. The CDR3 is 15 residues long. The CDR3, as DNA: TGTGCCAGCAGTTCCGGACACACCTCACAGGGCGAGCAGTACTTC. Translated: CASSSGHTSQGEQYF.

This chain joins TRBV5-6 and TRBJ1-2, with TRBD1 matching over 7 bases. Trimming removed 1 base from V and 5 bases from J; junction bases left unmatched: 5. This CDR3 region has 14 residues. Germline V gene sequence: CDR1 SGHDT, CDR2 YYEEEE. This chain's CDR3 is CASSLYRGTYGYTF. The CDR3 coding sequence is TGTGCCAGCAGCTTGTACAGGGGAACTTATGGCTACACCTTC.

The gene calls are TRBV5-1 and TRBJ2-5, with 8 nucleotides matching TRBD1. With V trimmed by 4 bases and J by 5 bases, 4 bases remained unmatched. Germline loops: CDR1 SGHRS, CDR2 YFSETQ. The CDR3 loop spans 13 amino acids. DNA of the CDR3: TGCGCCAGCAGCCCCGGACAGGGCGAGACCCAGTACTTC. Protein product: CASSPGQGETQYF. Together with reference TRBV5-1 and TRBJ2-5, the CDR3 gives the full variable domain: KAGVTQTPRYLIKTRGQQVTLSCSPISGHRSVSWYQQTPGQGLQFLFEYFSETQRNKGNFPGRFSGRQFSNSRSEMNVSTLELGDSALYLCASSPGQGETQYFGPGTRLLVL.

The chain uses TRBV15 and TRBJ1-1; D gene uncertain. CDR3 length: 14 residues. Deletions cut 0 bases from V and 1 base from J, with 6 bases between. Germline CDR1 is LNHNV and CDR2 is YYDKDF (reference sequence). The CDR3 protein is CATSRESKNTEAFF. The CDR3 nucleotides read TGTGCCACCAGCAGAGAGTCCAAGAACACTGAAGCTTTCTTT.

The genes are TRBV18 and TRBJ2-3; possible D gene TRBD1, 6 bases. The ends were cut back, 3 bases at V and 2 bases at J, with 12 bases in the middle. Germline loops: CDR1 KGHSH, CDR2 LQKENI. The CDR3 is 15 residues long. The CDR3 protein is CASSPAQGYTDTQYF. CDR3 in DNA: TGTGCCAGCTCACCCGCGCAGGGGTACACAGATACGCAGTATTTT.

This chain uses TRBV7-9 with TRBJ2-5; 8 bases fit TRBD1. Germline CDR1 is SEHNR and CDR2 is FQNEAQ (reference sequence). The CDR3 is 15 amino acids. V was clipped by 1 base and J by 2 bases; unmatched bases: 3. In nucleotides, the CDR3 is TGTGCCAGCAGCTTAGGGACAGGGATTCAAGAGACCCAGTACTTC. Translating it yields CASSLGTGIQETQYF.

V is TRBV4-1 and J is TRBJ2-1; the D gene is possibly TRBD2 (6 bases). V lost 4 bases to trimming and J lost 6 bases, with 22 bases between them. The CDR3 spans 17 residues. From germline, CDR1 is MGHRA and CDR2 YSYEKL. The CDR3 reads CASSRLGGTGAFNEQFF. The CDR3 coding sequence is TGCGCCAGCAGCCGCCTGGGCGGGACGGGAGCTTTCAATGAGCAGTTCTTC.

The CDR3 nucleotides read TGTGCCTGGAGTGTCTTGACTGCGAACTATGGCTACACCTTC. This translates into CAWSVLTANYGYTF. V gene TRBV30 combines with J gene TRBJ1-2; no definite D call. Germline loops: CDR1 GTSNPN, CDR2 SVGIG (reference sequence). Trimming took off 0 bases at V and 2 bases at J, with 10 bases between the two ends. The CDR3 runs to 14 residues.

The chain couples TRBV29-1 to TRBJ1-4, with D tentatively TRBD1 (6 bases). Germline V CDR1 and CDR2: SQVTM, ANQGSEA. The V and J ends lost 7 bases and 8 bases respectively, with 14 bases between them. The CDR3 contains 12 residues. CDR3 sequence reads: CSALRGTEKLFF. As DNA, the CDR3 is TGCAGCGCGCTGCGGGGGACAGAAAAACTGTTTTTT.

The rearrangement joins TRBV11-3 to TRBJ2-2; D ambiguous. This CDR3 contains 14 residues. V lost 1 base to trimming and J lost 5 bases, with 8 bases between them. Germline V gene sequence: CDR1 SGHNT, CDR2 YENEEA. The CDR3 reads CASSLGLATGELFF. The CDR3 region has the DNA TGTGCCAGCAGCTTAGGCTTAGCTACCGGGGAGCTGTTTTTT.

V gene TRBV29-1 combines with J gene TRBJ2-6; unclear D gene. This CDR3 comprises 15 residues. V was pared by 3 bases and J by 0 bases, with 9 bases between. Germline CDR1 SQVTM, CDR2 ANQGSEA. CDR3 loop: CSVDTLDSGANVLTF. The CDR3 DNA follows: TGCAGCGTTGACACTTTAGACTCTGGGGCCAACGTCCTGACTTTC.

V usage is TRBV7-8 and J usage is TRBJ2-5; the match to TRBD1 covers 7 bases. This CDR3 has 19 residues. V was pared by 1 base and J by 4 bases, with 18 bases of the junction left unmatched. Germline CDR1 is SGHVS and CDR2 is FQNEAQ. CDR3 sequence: CASSLVRIGPAGGRETQYF. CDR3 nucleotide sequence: TGTGCCAGCAGCTTAGTTCGTATTGGTCCGGCAGGGGGAAGAGAGACCCAGTACTTC.

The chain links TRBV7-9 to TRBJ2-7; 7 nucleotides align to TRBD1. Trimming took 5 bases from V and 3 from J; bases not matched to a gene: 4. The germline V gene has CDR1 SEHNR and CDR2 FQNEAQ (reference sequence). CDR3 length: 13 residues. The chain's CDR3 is CASSARDSYEQYF. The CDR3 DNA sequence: TGTGCCAGCAGCGCCCGGGACAGCTACGAGCAGTACTTC.

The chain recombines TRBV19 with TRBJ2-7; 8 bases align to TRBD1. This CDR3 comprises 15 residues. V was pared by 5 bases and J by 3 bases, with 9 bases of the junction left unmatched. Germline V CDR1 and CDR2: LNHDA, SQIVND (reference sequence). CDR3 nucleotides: TGTGCCAGTAGTGACGGGACAGGCCCGGGCTACGAGCAGTACTTC. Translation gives CASSDGTGPGYEQYF.

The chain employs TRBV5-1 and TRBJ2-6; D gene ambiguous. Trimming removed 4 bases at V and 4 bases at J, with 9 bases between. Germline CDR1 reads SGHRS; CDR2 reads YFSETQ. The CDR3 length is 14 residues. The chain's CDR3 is CASSALSGANVLTF. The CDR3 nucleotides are TGCGCCAGCAGCGCCCTATCCGGGGCCAACGTCCTGACTTTC.

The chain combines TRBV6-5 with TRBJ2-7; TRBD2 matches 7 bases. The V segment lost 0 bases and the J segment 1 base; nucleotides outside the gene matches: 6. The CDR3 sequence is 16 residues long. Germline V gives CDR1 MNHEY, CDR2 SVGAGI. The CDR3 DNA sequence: TGTGCCAGCAGTTACTCGAGCGGGGAAAAATCCTACGAGCAGTACTTC. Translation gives CASSYSSGEKSYEQYF.

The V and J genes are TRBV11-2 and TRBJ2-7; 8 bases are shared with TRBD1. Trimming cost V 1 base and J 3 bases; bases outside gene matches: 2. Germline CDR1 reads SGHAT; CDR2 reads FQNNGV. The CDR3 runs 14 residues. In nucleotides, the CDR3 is TGTGCCAGCAGCTTAGTTGACAGGGGCTACGAGCAGTACTTC. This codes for CASSLVDRGYEQYF.